The 28 T cell receptor beta chains reported below all come from one sample, sequenced in a study of T cells in localized non-small cell lung cancer. Measured with immunoSEQ multiplex PCR; TCRdb has only the in-frame clones, and not every one. The data hold tens of thousands of clones, with roughly nine tenths observed a single time. The sample in question was peripheral blood mononuclear cells, obtained before any cancer treatment. The receptors stem from a man between 40 and 75 years old with stage III lung adenocarcinoma.

This chain joins TRBV4-3 and TRBJ2-6; 7 nucleotides align to TRBD2. The CDR3 spans 17 residues. The ends lost 0 bases at V and 1 base at J; junction bases unmatched: 3. Germline V lookup: CDR1 LGHNA, CDR2 YSLEER. The CDR3 DNA sequence: TGCGCCAGCAGCCAAGATCCGCGGGGGTCTGGGGCCAACGTCCTGACTTTC. It specifies CASSQDPRGSGANVLTF.

The chain is built from TRBV5-1 and TRBJ1-1, with D perhaps TRBD1 (5 bases). The CDR3 spans 16 residues. Trimming removed 3 bases from V and 3 bases from J, with 18 bases in between. Looked up from germline, CDR1 is SGHRS and CDR2 is YFSETQ. The CDR3 loop is CASSSGRGEADTEAFF. CDR3 bases: TGCGCCAGCAGCTCCGGACGGGGGGAAGCGGACACTGAAGCTTTCTTT.

The V and J genes are TRBV19 and TRBJ1-2; D might be TRBD1 (6 bases). The germline V and J ends were trimmed by 6 bases and 7 bases, with 18 bases remaining between them. Germline V lookup: CDR1 LNHDA, CDR2 SQIVND (reference sequence). This CDR3 spans 14 amino acids. Here the CDR3 DNA reads TGTGCCAGTAGCCCGGGGCAGGGGTTTGGTGGCTACACCTTC. It is translated as CASSPGQGFGGYTF.

The chain combines TRBV4-1 with TRBJ2-5, with D tentatively TRBD1 (7 bases). There are 15 residues in the CDR3. Trimming took 4 bases from V and 4 from J, leaving 16 bases between them. Germline-derived CDR1 and CDR2 are MGHRA and YSYEKL. CDR3 amino acids: CASSLGGRGVETQYF. CDR3 nucleotide sequence: TGCGCCAGCAGCCTAGGAGGCAGGGGGGTAGAGACCCAGTACTTC.

This sequence joins TRBV7-9 and TRBJ1-1; D unresolved. Germline CDR1 is SEHNR and CDR2 is FQNEAQ (reference sequence). The V gene lost 2 bases and the J gene lost 0 bases, with 7 bases spanning the gap. The CDR3 is made up of 14 amino acids. The CDR3 nucleotides are TGTGCCAGCAGCTTACAGCGGATGAACACTGAAGCTTTCTTT. It translates to CASSLQRMNTEAFF.

The CDR3 nucleotides read TGTGCCAGCAGCTTGGACCCCGAGGATACGCAGTATTTT. It translates to CASSLDPEDTQYF. The chain has TRBV7-2 and TRBJ2-3; D unclear. CDR3 length equals 13 residues. V lost 3 bases to trimming and J lost 6 bases, with 10 bases between them. From germline, CDR1 is SGHTA and CDR2 FQGNSA.

The chain recombines TRBV27 with TRBJ2-6; tentatively, D is TRBD2 (5 bases). V was cut by 5 bases and J by 0 bases, with 8 bases left in between. Germline V gene lookup returns CDR1 MNHEY and CDR2 SMNVEV (reference sequence). The length of the CDR3 is 15 residues. The CDR3 coding sequence is TGTGCCAGCAGTCCCGGAGGCTCTGGGGCCAACGTCCTGACTTTC. Protein: CASSPGGSGANVLTF.

The chain is built from TRBV5-4 and TRBJ1-4; 7 bases fit TRBD1. Germline CDR1 SGHNT, CDR2 YYREEE (reference sequence). J lost 3 bases, V lost 1 base, and 3 bases had no gene match. This CDR3 spans 15 amino acids. The CDR3 bases are TGTGCCAGCAGCTTGTCAGGGGGAGCTAATGAAAAACTGTTTTTT. It specifies CASSLSGGANEKLFF.

The rearrangement links TRBV7-9 to TRBJ1-4; D is unresolved. The CDR3 sequence is 13 residues long. Germline-derived CDR1 and CDR2 are SEHNR and FQNEAQ (reference sequence). V shed 10 bases and J shed 8 bases, with 17 bases lying between them. CDR3 protein: CATQPFKVEKLFF. As DNA, the CDR3 is TGTGCCACACAACCATTTAAGGTGGAAAAACTGTTTTTT.

The genes are TRBV2 and TRBJ2-1; TRBD1 matches at 9 bases. V shed 8 bases, J shed 8 bases, and the junction held 4 bases outside the gene matches. This CDR3 is 12 amino acids long. Germline assignment: CDR1 SNHLY and CDR2 FYNNEI. The DNA for the CDR3 is TGTGCCAGCGGGACAGGGCTCGATGAGCAGTTCTTC. Its protein is CASGTGLDEQFF.

V is TRBV6-5 and J is TRBJ1-5, with D hard to call. The V and J ends lost 4 bases and 2 bases respectively, with 12 bases between them. Germline CDR1 MNHEY, CDR2 SVGAGI. The CDR3 runs 15 residues. The CDR3 reads CASSSLSFGNQPQHF. For the CDR3, the DNA is TGTGCCAGCAGTTCCTTGTCTTTTGGCAATCAGCCCCAGCATTTT.

The CDR3 here is CASSDRRGGPVDEQFF. As DNA, the CDR3 is TGTGCCAGCAGTGACCGCCGGGGGGGGCCTGTCGATGAGCAGTTCTTC. The chain employs TRBV6-4 and TRBJ2-1; the match to TRBD2 covers 8 bases. The CDR3 extends over 16 amino acids. Looked up from germline, CDR1 is MRHNA and CDR2 is SNTAGT. The trim removed 2 bases at V and 8 bases at J, leaving 11 bases unmatched.

J is TRBJ2-1 and V is TRBV28; 10 bases align to TRBD2. This CDR3 region has 16 residues. The J segment lost 3 bases and the V segment lost 4 bases, leaving 6 bases of the junction unmatched. The germline CDR1 and CDR2 sequences are MDHEN and SYDVKM. As DNA, the CDR3 is TGTGCCAGCAGTTCTGATAGCGGGGGGTACTACAATGAGCAGTTCTTC. Translation gives CASSSDSGGYYNEQFF.

This clone was detected once. The chain has TRBV11-3 and TRBJ2-1, with 8 nucleotides matching TRBD2. Germline V gene data show CDR1 as SGHNT and CDR2 as YENEEA. There are 14 residues in the CDR3. V gave up 5 bases and J gave up 7 bases; unmatched junction bases: 7. The CDR3: CASSLSGTRNEQFF. For the CDR3, the DNA is TGTGCCAGCAGCCTTAGTGGGACTAGGAATGAGCAGTTCTTC.

The V and J genes are TRBV4-1 and TRBJ1-2; D is possibly TRBD1 (5 bases). Trimming cost V 5 bases and J 8 bases, with 21 bases left between them. This CDR3 has 15 amino acids. Germline values: CDR1 MGHRA, CDR2 YSYEKL. The CDR3 region is CASSEKYLGVGGYTF. In nucleotides, the CDR3 is TGCGCCAGCAGCGAAAAGTACCTGGGGGTGGGAGGCTACACCTTC.

The chain recombines TRBV10-1 with TRBJ2-1, with 14 positions matching TRBD2. With 6 bases clipped from V and 6 bases from J, the junction kept 4 bases outside the gene matches. The CDR3 extends over 15 amino acids. Germline CDR1 is WNHNN and CDR2 is SYGVQD (reference sequence). The CDR3 nucleotides read TGCGCCAGCAGCCACGGGACTAGCGGGGGCAATGAGCAGTTCTTC. The encoded protein is CASSHGTSGGNEQFF.

This sequence joins TRBV7-2 and TRBJ1-1; tentatively, D is TRBD1 (5 bases). Germline V lookup: CDR1 SGHTA, CDR2 FQGNSA. The CDR3 is made up of 15 amino acids. The V gene lost 4 bases and the J gene lost 5 bases, with 17 bases spanning the gap. CDR3 protein: CASSYGDVRRTEAFF. CDR3 bases: TGTGCCAGCAGCTACGGGGACGTGCGAAGGACTGAAGCTTTCTTT.

Concerning this clone: Other DNA sequences from this sample encode an identical CDR3 as well. The V call is TRBV4-2, the J call TRBJ2-5; TRBD2 matches at 7 bases. The CDR3 has 15 amino acids. Per the germline V gene, CDR1 is LGHNA and CDR2 is YNFKEQ. Losses at the gene ends were 0 bases for V and 1 base for J; bases not matched to a gene: 2. The CDR3 here is CASSQEGLSQETQYF. The CDR3 DNA follows: TGTGCCAGCAGCCAAGAGGGACTATCCCAAGAGACCCAGTACTTC.

The rearrangement links TRBV27 to TRBJ2-7; 7 nucleotides agree with TRBD2. Per the germline V gene, CDR1 is MNHEY and CDR2 is SMNVEV (reference sequence). Trimming cost V 4 bases and J 3 bases; bases outside gene matches: 6. The CDR3 spans 14 residues. CDR3 region: CASSSLGRGYEQYF. CDR3 nucleotides: TGTGCCAGCAGTTCGCTAGGGAGGGGCTACGAGCAGTACTTC.

CDR3 sequence reads: CASSFLVNEKLFF. The CDR3 coding sequence is TGTGCCAGCAGCTTCCTAGTAAATGAAAAACTGTTTTTT. This chain joins TRBV28 and TRBJ1-4; the D is unclear. This CDR3 has 13 residues. Trimming cost V 6 bases and J 5 bases, with 10 bases left between them. The V gene's germline CDR1 is MDHEN and CDR2 SYDVKM.

The gene calls are TRBV11-3 and TRBJ2-7, with D hard to call. This CDR3 spans 15 amino acids. Germline V gives CDR1 SGHNT, CDR2 YENEEA. V was pared by 0 bases and J by 1 base, with 10 bases between. The CDR3 spells CASSLDAGRSYEQYF. In nucleotides, the CDR3 is TGTGCCAGCAGCTTAGATGCTGGCCGGTCCTACGAGCAGTACTTC.

The chain recombines TRBV11-2 with TRBJ1-2; possible D gene TRBD1, 6 bases. Trimming removed 3 bases from V and 4 bases from J, with 15 bases in between. Germline lookup yields CDR1 SGHAT and CDR2 FQNNGV. The CDR3 extends over 15 amino acids. This CDR3 reads CASSFSGAGFYGYTF. CDR3 DNA sequence: TGTGCCAGCAGCTTCTCAGGGGCAGGGTTCTATGGCTACACCTTC.

The chain has TRBV5-1 and TRBJ2-7; 7 bases map to TRBD1. The CDR3 totals 16 residues. Per the germline V gene, CDR1 is SGHRS and CDR2 is YFSETQ. V shed 0 bases, J shed 2 bases, and the junction held 8 bases outside the gene matches. CDR3 sequence: CASSLGVTGPTYEQYF. The CDR3, as DNA: TGCGCCAGCAGCTTGGGAGTGACAGGGCCCACCTACGAGCAGTACTTC.

This clone was observed once. The chain links TRBV5-1 to TRBJ1-1, with TRBD1 as a possible D gene (5 bases). V shed 7 bases and J shed 4 bases, with 17 bases lying between them. The CDR3 extends over 14 amino acids. Germline V lookup: CDR1 SGHRS, CDR2 YFSETQ. CDR3 region: CASVAGTEGTEAFF. The CDR3 DNA is TGCGCCAGCGTTGCAGGGACCGAGGGCACTGAAGCTTTCTTT.

V gene TRBV5-1 combines with J gene TRBJ1-1; TRBD1 matches 11 bases. The CDR3 spans 15 residues. With V trimmed by 4 bases and J by 11 bases, 13 bases remained unmatched. The germline gives CDR1 SGHRS, CDR2 YFSETQ. Here the CDR3 reads CASSNAGTGGRGAFF. The CDR3 bases are TGCGCCAGCAGCAACGCCGGGACAGGGGGACGAGGGGCTTTCTTT.

The chain combines TRBV30 with TRBJ2-1; D may be TRBD2 (6 bases). This CDR3 has 17 amino acids. Looked up from germline, CDR1 is GTSNPN and CDR2 is SVGIG (reference sequence). V was cut by 0 bases and J by 8 bases, with 23 bases left in between. The CDR3 loop is CAWSVALPGLTRDEQFF. As DNA, the CDR3 is TGTGCCTGGAGTGTGGCTCTACCGGGACTCACGCGGGATGAGCAGTTCTTC.

The chain is built from TRBV11-3 and TRBJ2-1, with 10 positions matching TRBD2. Germline lookup yields CDR1 SGHNT and CDR2 YENEEA. V lost 2 bases, J lost 4 bases, and 5 bases stayed unmatched. The CDR3 runs to 16 residues. The CDR3 protein is CASSLQAGGRYNEQFF. The CDR3 region has the DNA TGTGCCAGCAGCTTACAAGCGGGGGGGCGATACAATGAGCAGTTCTTC.

The chain combines TRBV19 with TRBJ1-1, with D unclear. In germline, CDR1 is LNHDA, CDR2 SQIVND (reference sequence). The CDR3 is made up of 12 amino acids. Trimming took 3 bases from V and 5 from J, leaving 7 bases between them. The CDR3 region is CASSIGSTEAFF. CDR3 sequence (DNA): TGTGCCAGTAGTATTGGGAGTACTGAAGCTTTCTTT.